This T cell receptor (beta chain) comes out of a study of PD-1 blockade in classical Hodgkin lymphoma. Regarding the study as a whole: Before treatment, complete responders showed about the same diversity as newly diagnosed patients. Reported baseline diversity: healthy donors highest, relapsed/refractory patients lowest.

Brentuximab vedotin exposure varied, and every patient relapsed after autologous stem cell transplantation. Sequenced by immunoSEQ multiplex PCR; TCRdb stores in-frame clones only, minus some. The repertoire consists of around 19,000 clones, with roughly four fifths occurring once and the leading ten covering roughly 25%. Note on this clone: The antigen is undetermined.

This CDR3 contains 15 residues. Germline loops: CDR1 SGHNT, CDR2 YYREEE (reference sequence). Trimming cost V 2 bases and J 8 bases; bases outside gene matches: 7. Sequences were derived from peripheral blood mononuclear cells (PBMCs), sampled before the second cycle of nivolumab. V gene TRBV5-4 combines with J gene TRBJ2-1; 10 bases are a match to TRBD1. This clonotype was sampled from a human donor with classical Hodgkin lymphoma. The CDR3 DNA reads as TGTGCCAGCAGCTTTGGACAGGGGGTAGGAGATGAGCAGTTCTTC. It translates to CASSFGQGVGDEQFF.